This T cell receptor (beta chain) was observed in a study of control samples from healthy donors and cancer patients. The repertoire was sequenced with immunoSEQ multiplex PCR; TCRdb's copy has only in-frame clones and lacks some. The sample shows fewer than 200,000 clones, 80% to 90% of them seen only once. This receptor was taken from a woman aged 25 to 45 in good health. The sequencing sample was made of blood.

The CDR3 sequence is CAWSVSLGQSRLHF. CDR3 DNA sequence: TGTGCCTGGAGTGTTTCCCTGGGACAGAGCCGCCTCCACTTT. The rearrangement joins TRBV30 to TRBJ1-6; 7 positions agree with TRBD1. J was trimmed by 15 bases and V by 0 bases; bases with no gene match: 11. Germline V gene sequence: CDR1 GTSNPN, CDR2 SVGIG (reference sequence). The CDR3 sequence is 14 residues long.